Below are 24 T cell receptor beta chains sequenced from a single sample in a study of OX40 agonist ivuxolimab in advanced cancers. Clones were read by immunoSEQ multiplex PCR, and TCRdb kept only the in-frame ones, dropping some. This sample yields around 72,000 clones, of which about 91% are seen a single time; 2.5% to 3% belongs to the top ten. Sequencing used CD4+ or CD8+ T cells sorted from blood, obtained in a trial of the OX40 agonist ivuxolimab. The source of these receptors is an adult with an advanced solid tumor such as melanoma, head and neck, liver or kidney cancer.

The rearrangement uses TRBV30 and TRBJ2-6, with D perhaps matching TRBD1 or TRBD2 (5 bases each). Trimming cost V 0 bases and J 0 bases, with 9 bases left between them. The CDR3 extends over 16 amino acids. From germline, CDR1 is GTSNPN and CDR2 SVGIG (reference sequence). The CDR3 spells CAWSVGTHSGANVLTF. DNA for the CDR3: TGTGCCTGGAGTGTAGGGACCCACTCTGGGGCCAACGTCCTGACTTTC.

The chain uses TRBV27 and TRBJ2-3; 8 positions match TRBD1. Losses at the gene ends were 10 bases for V and 10 bases for J; bases not matched to a gene: 13. CDR1 MNHEY and CDR2 SMNVEV come from the germline V gene (reference sequence). This CDR3 region has 13 residues. The CDR3 coding sequence is TGTGCCATCACAGACAGGGGCAAGGGCGCGCAGTATTTT. Translated, it gives CAITDRGKGAQYF.

This chain joins TRBV28 and TRBJ2-7; D is unclear. The CDR3 is 15 residues long. With 3 bases removed from V and 5 bases from J, the gap between germline ends came to 17 bases. CDR1 MDHEN and CDR2 SYDVKM come from the germline V gene. The CDR3: CASSFFRDTAHEQYF. The CDR3 DNA follows: TGTGCCAGCAGTTTTTTTAGGGATACGGCTCACGAGCAGTACTTC.

V usage is TRBV19 and J usage is TRBJ2-1, with 8 bases lining up with TRBD2. The V gene's germline CDR1 is LNHDA and CDR2 SQIVND (reference sequence). Germline trimming cut 9 bases from V and 1 base from J; bases unmatched to any gene: 5. The CDR3 is 14 amino acids. DNA for the CDR3: TGTGCCAGCATAGCGGGAACATCCTACAATGAGCAGTTCTTC. This sequence encodes CASIAGTSYNEQFF. Filled out from reference TRBV19 and TRBJ2-1, the complete variable domain reads DGGITQSPKYLFRKEGQNVTLSCEQNLNHDAMYWYRQDPGQGLRLIYYSQIVNDFQKGDIAEGYSVSREKKESFPLTVTSAQKNPTAFYLCASIAGTSYNEQFFGPGTRLTVL.

This clone was detected only once. The genes are TRBV6-5 and TRBJ1-1, with D perhaps TRBD1 (5 bases). V lost 5 bases and J 10 bases, leaving 23 bases between the germline ends. Germline CDR1 MNHEY, CDR2 SVGAGI. The CDR3 contains 15 residues. The CDR3: CASSKLPEGGARAFF. In nucleotides, the CDR3 is TGTGCCAGCAGTAAGCTACCTGAAGGAGGGGCTAGAGCTTTCTTT.

The CDR3, as DNA: TGTGCCAGCAGTTACTCCCATAGGGAGTACTCCTATGGCTACACCTTC. Translating gives CASSYSHREYSYGYTF. This chain links TRBV6-5 with TRBJ1-2; D call uncertain. V dropped 0 bases and J dropped 4 bases, with 15 bases sitting between them. The germline gives CDR1 MNHEY, CDR2 SVGAGI. The CDR3 consists of 16 residues.

This clone turned up a few times. The J gene is TRBJ1-3, the V gene TRBV7-9; 7 bases agree with TRBD1. The J segment lost 4 bases and the V segment lost 2 bases, leaving 5 bases of the junction unmatched. CDR3 length: 15 amino acids. Looked up from germline, CDR1 is SEHNR and CDR2 is FQNEAQ (reference sequence). The CDR3 region is CASSLTTGVGNTIYF. In DNA, the CDR3 is TGTGCCAGCAGCTTAACTACAGGGGTAGGAAACACCATATATTTT.

To note about this clone: Different DNA sequences within this sample yield the same CDR3. J is TRBJ1-5 and V is TRBV6-1, with D maybe TRBD1 (5 bases). V dropped 3 bases and J dropped 7 bases, with 13 bases sitting between them. This CDR3 spans 14 amino acids. The germline gives CDR1 MNHNS, CDR2 SASEGT. The CDR3 DNA follows: TGTGCCAGCAGTGAGGGGGGTAAGTTGCAGCCCCAGCATTTT. This encodes CASSEGGKLQPQHF.

The chain uses TRBV28 and TRBJ1-5, with 7 nucleotides matching TRBD1. The CDR3 runs to 14 residues. CDR1 is MDHEN, CDR2 SYDVKM, per germline. J was trimmed by 5 bases and V by 6 bases; bases with no gene match: 7. CDR3 region: CASSPGGIYQPQHF. The DNA for the CDR3 is TGTGCCAGCAGCCCAGGGGGGATTTATCAGCCCCAGCATTTT.

This clone was picked up one time. The V call is TRBV6-1, the J call TRBJ2-1; 13 nucleotides agree with TRBD2. Germline V gene sequence: CDR1 MNHNS, CDR2 SASEGT. The CDR3 consists of 16 residues. J gave up 9 bases and V 4 bases, and 9 bases lay outside the gene matches. The CDR3: CASSAILAGGPGEQFF. The DNA for the CDR3 is TGTGCCAGCAGTGCGATACTAGCGGGAGGGCCGGGTGAGCAGTTCTTC.

The rearrangement uses TRBV5-5 and TRBJ2-4; D unresolved. The CDR3 extends over 15 amino acids. V lost 0 bases and J lost 1, with 8 bases in between. CDR1 is SGHKS, CDR2 YYEKEE, per germline (reference sequence). The CDR3 here is CASSLVWAAKNIQYF. The DNA for the CDR3 is TGTGCCAGCAGCTTGGTCTGGGCGGCCAAAAACATTCAGTACTTC.

This clone has only one observation. The chain carries TRBV15 and TRBJ2-5; 9 bases align to TRBD1. The CDR3 is 17 residues long. CDR1 is LNHNV, CDR2 YYDKDF, per germline (reference sequence). After removal of 1 base from V and 5 bases from J, the junction contained 11 bases not matched to a gene. CDR3 sequence reads: CATSRGMRTGAGETQYF. CDR3 in DNA: TGTGCCACCAGCAGAGGCATGCGGACAGGGGCCGGGGAGACCCAGTACTTC. The variable domain in full, with the rest retrieved from reference TRBV15 and TRBJ2-5, is DAMVIQNPRYQVTQFGKPVTLSCSQTLNHNVMYWYQQKSSQAPKLLFHYYDKDFNNEADTPDNFQSRRPNTSFCFLDIRSPGLGDTAMYLCATSRGMRTGAGETQYFGPGTRLLVL.

This clone appeared once. The rearrangement uses TRBV5-1 and TRBJ2-2, with D possibly called TRBD1 or TRBD2 (5 bases each). From germline, CDR1 is SGHRS and CDR2 YFSETQ. This CDR3 spans 16 amino acids. The V and J ends lost 0 bases and 0 bases respectively, with 9 bases between them. The CDR3 DNA sequence: TGCGCCAGCAGCTTGGGGGGGTCGGCGAACACCGGGGAGCTGTTTTTT. It yields the protein CASSLGGSANTGELFF. Full variable domain (missing parts from reference TRBV5-1 and TRBJ2-2): KAGVTQTPRYLIKTRGQQVTLSCSPISGHRSVSWYQQTPGQGLQFLFEYFSETQRNKGNFPGRFSGRQFSNSRSEMNVSTLELGDSALYLCASSLGGSANTGELFFGEGSRLTVL.

This clone turned up a few times. The rearrangement uses TRBV6-5 and TRBJ1-1; no clear D gene. The CDR3 covers 15 residues. Trimming removed 0 bases from V and 1 base from J, with 9 bases in between. The germline CDR1 and CDR2 sequences are MNHEY and SVGAGI. The CDR3, as DNA: TGTGCCAGCAGTTACTCGAGACGACAGAACACTGAAGCTTTCTTT. Its translation is CASSYSRRQNTEAFF.

J is TRBJ2-7 and V is TRBV7-8; 11 bases fit TRBD2. CDR3 length: 15 residues. Germline CDR1 reads SGHVS; CDR2 reads FQNEAQ. V gave up 1 base and J gave up 6 bases; unmatched junction bases: 5. This CDR3 is CASSLVLAGASEQYF. CDR3 DNA sequence: TGTGCCAGCAGCTTAGTACTAGCGGGAGCCAGCGAGCAGTACTTC.

The gene calls are TRBV19 and TRBJ1-5; D gene ambiguous. Germline V CDR1 and CDR2: LNHDA, SQIVND (reference sequence). The CDR3 totals 15 residues. V lost 3 bases and J lost 2, with 11 bases in between. The CDR3 here is CASSMVPAGNQPQHF. The CDR3 region has the DNA TGTGCCAGTAGTATGGTCCCCGCAGGCAATCAGCCCCAGCATTTT.

A single count supports this clone. Here the CDR3 reads CASSFEGLGMTFF. The CDR3 DNA is TGTGCCAGCAGTTTCGAAGGACTTGGAATGACTTTCTTT. The rearrangement uses TRBV6-5 and TRBJ1-1; D not certain. The length of the CDR3 is 13 residues. Trimming took off 4 bases at V and 12 bases at J, with 18 bases between the two ends. CDR1 and CDR2 (germline): MNHEY, SVGAGI.

This rearrangement joins TRBV14 to TRBJ2-1; 7 nucleotides line up with TRBD2. CDR1 is SGHDN and CDR2 is FVKESK in the germline V gene. With V trimmed by 2 bases and J by 8 bases, 15 bases remained unmatched. The CDR3 spans 17 residues. The CDR3: CASSQTRVIAGWDEQFF. CDR3 sequence (DNA): TGTGCCAGCAGCCAAACTCGGGTGATAGCGGGTTGGGATGAGCAGTTCTTC.

CDR3 nucleotides: TGCGCCAGCAGCCAAGAATATCAGGGGGTCTACACCTTC. Protein product: CASSQEYQGVYTF. The rearrangement uses TRBV4-1 and TRBJ1-2, with TRBD1 matching 7 bases. The ends lost 0 bases at V and 10 bases at J; junction bases unmatched: 5. This CDR3 contains 13 residues. Germline CDR1 MGHRA, CDR2 YSYEKL.

The rearrangement links TRBV7-9 to TRBJ2-3; D might be TRBD2 (7 bases). This CDR3 has 17 amino acids. CDR1 and CDR2 (germline): SEHNR, FQNEAQ (reference sequence). V shed 5 bases and J shed 0 bases, with 18 bases lying between them. The CDR3 is CASSPLPGGLSTDTQYF. The DNA for the CDR3 is TGTGCCAGCAGCCCACTACCCGGGGGGCTGAGCACAGATACGCAGTATTTT.

This clone appeared a single time. The chain links TRBV11-2 to TRBJ2-3, with D possibly matching TRBD1 (7 bases). Trimming shortened V by 11 bases and J by 9 bases, and 15 bases separated the two germline ends. The CDR3 spans 11 residues. Germline V gene data show CDR1 as SGHAT and CDR2 as FQNNGV. The CDR3 sequence is CAGEEGATQYF. The DNA of the CDR3 is TGTGCCGGGGAGGAGGGGGCGACGCAGTATTTT.

This clone has a single count. V usage is TRBV5-5 and J usage is TRBJ2-6; D gene unclear. CDR3 length: 14 residues. Germline values: CDR1 SGHKS, CDR2 YYEKEE (reference sequence). Between the trimmed V and J ends, which lost 4 bases and 4 bases, there was a span of 9 bases. This CDR3 is CASSMLYGANVLTF. The CDR3 DNA follows: TGTGCCAGCAGCATGCTGTACGGGGCCAACGTCCTGACTTTC.

The rearrangement joins TRBV5-1 to TRBJ1-1; the D gene is possibly TRBD1 (6 bases). With 1 base removed from V and 4 bases from J, the gap between germline ends came to 14 bases. The CDR3 is 15 residues long. Germline V gene sequence: CDR1 SGHRS, CDR2 YFSETQ. The CDR3 protein is CASSLKGVGSTEAFF. In nucleotides, the CDR3 is TGCGCCAGCAGCTTGAAGGGGGTAGGAAGCACTGAAGCTTTCTTT.

The chain is built from TRBV28 and TRBJ1-1; D remains ambiguous. The CDR3 length is 13 residues. Trimming pared 2 bases from V and 3 bases from J, leaving 7 bases between. Per germline, CDR1 MDHEN and CDR2 SYDVKM. CDR3 coding DNA: TGTGCCAGCAGTTTAGTACCCTACACTGAAGCTTTCTTT. Its translation is CASSLVPYTEAFF.